The sample holds one count of the clone carrying this T cell receptor (beta chain). The antigen is unknown. The CDR3 consists of 14 residues. The V gene lost 5 bases and the J gene lost 8 bases, with 18 bases spanning the gap. Germline V gene sequence: CDR1 SGHTA, CDR2 FQGTGA. The data originate from a study of T cell responses to AZD1222 COVID-19 vaccine. Background on the study: Investigators merged groups given second doses at roughly 4 or roughly 12 weeks.

The data were produced by immunoSEQ multiplex PCR, yet TCRdb's version contains in-frame clones alone and is incomplete. Among about 99,000 clones listed, over 90% were seen once. The study, taken as a whole, reports: Donors, mostly white British, included more females; clonal diversity was possibly underestimated. Spike-specific TCR breadth and depth were elevated following two AZD1222 doses. Baseline serology detected seropositivity in only six AZD1222 recipients.

V usage is TRBV7-3 and J usage is TRBJ1-2, with D perhaps TRBD1 (6 bases). The TCR originated in an adult in good health. Sample: peripheral blood, taken on day 0 of AZD1222 vaccination. The CDR3 DNA is TGTGCCAGCAGCCTCACAGGCGGGGGCGAGGGCTACACCTTC. This encodes CASSLTGGGEGYTF.